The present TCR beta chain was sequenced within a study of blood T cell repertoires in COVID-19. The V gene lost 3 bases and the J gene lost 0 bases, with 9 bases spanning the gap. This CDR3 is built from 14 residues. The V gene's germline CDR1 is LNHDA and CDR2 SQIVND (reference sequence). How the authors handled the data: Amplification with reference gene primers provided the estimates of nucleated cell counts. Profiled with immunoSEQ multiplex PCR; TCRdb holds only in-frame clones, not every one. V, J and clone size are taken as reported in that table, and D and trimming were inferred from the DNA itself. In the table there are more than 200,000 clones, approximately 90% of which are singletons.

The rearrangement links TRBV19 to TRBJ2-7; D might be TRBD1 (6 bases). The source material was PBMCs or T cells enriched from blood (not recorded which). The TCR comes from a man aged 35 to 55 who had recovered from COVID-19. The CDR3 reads CASSITGTSYEQYF. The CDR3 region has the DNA TGTGCCAGTAGTATTACAGGGACCTCCTACGAGCAGTACTTC.